The clone carrying this TCR beta chain turned up a few times. Here immunoSEQ multiplex PCR was the method, and the copy in TCRdb shows in-frame clones only, minus some. Of 70,000 to 75,000 clones in the sample, roughly 89% are singletons; the top ten hold around a tenth. Time point of the sample: pretreatment peripheral blood. The data are from a study of PD-L1 blockade in urothelial cancer. Looking at the study overall: Bladder-origin urothelial cancer in males covered about 90% of the 29 patients. Each blood sample yielded a median of approximately 140,000 T cells.

CDR1 KGHSH and CDR2 LQKENI come from the germline V gene. Trimming cost V 3 bases and J 3 bases; bases outside gene matches: 10. The CDR3 runs 17 residues. The origin of this receptor is a woman aged 65 to 85 with urothelial cancer. Sequenced material: PBMCs, taken around atezolizumab (anti-PD-L1) treatment. The rearrangement links TRBV18 to TRBJ2-2; 7 bases align to TRBD1. The CDR3 nucleotides read TGTGCCAGCTCACCGCGACAGGGTCTTGGGGACACCGGGGAGCTGTTTTTT. This encodes CASSPRQGLGDTGELFF.